The sequence of this TCR beta chain was determined in a study of cytomegalovirus exposure and HLA in healthy donors (dated 2017 in TCRdb). For the study in its entirety: A later analysis indicated that the roughly 130 validation repertoires were generated on the platform also employed for the 670 or so repertoires of the first cohort. The aim of the study was to test whether cataloging public T cell receptors could identify signatures of past pathogen exposure. In addition to the first cohort of 666 subjects, a separate validation cohort of 120 different subjects was used. To predict cytomegalovirus infection status, the study combined high-throughput TCR immunosequencing, statistical association of individual TCRs with disease status, and machine learning. On the study overall, not on this receptor specifically: In a later analysis, TCRs clustered in the first cohort were found to also tend to co-occur in the approximately 120 validation repertoires, with approximately 93% of cluster scores above 0. A later analysis lacked HLA typing for the validation cohort, so it scored co-occurrence in that cohort across all 110 or so repertoires. A few of the identified cytomegalovirus-associated TCR beta chains were confirmed in vitro to be specific for cytomegalovirus antigens. The classifier was reported to diagnose cytomegalovirus status with high specificity and sensitivity in both the original cohort and the validation cohort. According to the authors, the approach could potentially be generalized to other disease states and immunological phenotypes. The study listed 164 TCR beta chains as associated with cytomegalovirus. Most TCR sequences were seen in very few donors, while some public TCRs were found in many individuals.

The donors were included in the validation cohort of 130 or so subjects, a group kept apart from the approximately 700-subject first cohort. Concerning this clone itself: The clone's antigen remains unknown. Per-base qualities were not stored, and no clone one base away is much larger.

The library was made by the immunoSEQ multiplex PCR assay. Per the original workflow: A statistical classification framework was developed to diagnose cytomegalovirus status using the catalog of TCR beta chain sequences. TCRdb obtained this table from immuneACCESS and retained in-frame rearrangements with V and J assigned. These tables miss some clones; where compared with another copy, unresolved V genes account for less than half of the shortfall, and the remainder is unexplained. The DNA was the basis for D and trimming; V, J and clone size are from that table. This sample comprises about 360,000 clones, 80% to 90% of them detected only once. The ten largest clones take up 0.83% of the sample. CDR1 and CDR2, looked up from the germline V gene, are WSHSY and SAAADI. Trimming leaves V shorter by 1 base and J shorter by 8 bases, with the junction holding 4 bases beyond the gene matches. Taken from cysteine to phenylalanine, the CDR3 has 14 residues. Only CDR3 DNA is held: 42 bases, read in frame from base 1.

The sequence joins TRBV10-2 to TRBJ1-4, with 7 bases matching TRBD1. The origin of this receptor is a woman younger than 30 in good health and CMV-seronegative. The sample was PBMCs. The CDR3 corresponds to CASSELGTAEKLFF. In nucleotides, the sequence is TGCGCCAGCAGTGAGTTGGGGACAGCAGAAAAACTGTTTTTT.